This is a list of T cell receptor beta chains from one sample in a study of blood T cell repertoires in COVID-19. Here immunoSEQ multiplex PCR was the method, and the copy in TCRdb shows in-frame clones only, minus some. The repertoire holds 360,000 or so clones, with roughly nine tenths as singletons. Material for sequencing was peripheral blood. The receptor set was obtained from an older woman with COVID-19, enrolled during active disease. Each CDR3 is given with its conserved first and last residue. D genes are given only for firm matches. Rows may omit the clone size; those that give it use once, few, many or a size class.

TRBV5-1	once	NA	TRBJ2-6	CASSSGQYLSGANVLTF	TGCGCCAGCAGCTCAGGACAGTATCTCTCTGGGGCCAACGTCCTGACTTTC
TRBV7-3	NA	NA	TRBJ1-1	CASSPQGNTEAFF	TGTGCCAGCAGCCCCCAGGGGAACACTGAAGCTTTCTTT
TRBV28	NA	NA	TRBJ1-2	CASSLRGSRNYGYTF	TGTGCCAGCAGTTTACGAGGCTCCAGAAACTATGGCTACACCTTC
TRBV2	NA	NA	TRBJ1-5	CASSYDEGGQPQHF	TGTGCCAGCAGTTACGACGAGGGCGGTCAGCCCCAGCATTTT
TRBV5-6	NA	TRBD1	TRBJ1-5	CASSRSGTDFRPQHF	TGTGCCAGCAGCCGCTCCGGGACAGACTTTAGGCCCCAGCATTTT
TRBV10-3	NA	NA	TRBJ1-6	CAISGGGFSDSPLHF	TGTGCCATCAGTGGGGGGGGGTTTTCGGATTCACCCCTCCACTTT
TRBV5-1	NA	TRBD2	TRBJ2-5	CASNLGWGLAQETQYF	TGCGCCAGCAACCTAGGGTGGGGACTAGCCCAAGAGACCCAGTACTTC
TRBV29-1	NA	TRBD1	TRBJ1-2	CSVEADRAFYGYTF	TGCAGCGTTGAAGCAGACAGGGCCTTCTATGGCTACACCTTC
TRBV28	NA	NA	TRBJ1-1	CASSLLGQYTEAFF	TGTGCCAGCAGTCTCCTCGGACAGTACACTGAAGCTTTCTTT
TRBV5-4	few	TRBD2	TRBJ2-7	CASSSRGGLEEQYF	TGTGCCAGCAGCTCGCGGGGGGGCCTTGAAGAGCAGTACTTC
TRBV5-4	few	TRBD1	TRBJ2-2	CASSLNRGRAGELFF	TGTGCCAGCAGCTTGAACAGGGGGCGTGCCGGGGAGCTGTTTTTT
TRBV27	NA	TRBD1	TRBJ1-1	CASSDRVVNTEAFF	TGTGCCAGCAGTGACAGGGTCGTGAACACTGAAGCTTTCTTT
TRBV25-1	NA	NA	TRBJ1-4	CASRPSGTGGKLFF	TGTGCCAGCCGCCCCTCCGGGACGGGGGGAAAACTGTTTTTT
TRBV7-2	NA	TRBD1	TRBJ2-7	CASSRDSLGEQYF	TGTGCCAGCAGCCGGGACAGCTTGGGGGAGCAGTACTTC
TRBV5-1	NA	NA	TRBJ1-5	CASSKGDNSNQPQHF	TGCGCCAGCAGCAAGGGGGACAATAGCAATCAGCCCCAGCATTTT
TRBV27	NA	TRBD2	TRBJ2-3	CASQRLAVADTQYF	TGTGCCAGCCAGAGGCTAGCGGTAGCAGATACGCAGTATTTT
TRBV12-3/TRBV12-4	NA	NA	TRBJ2-1	CASSFQGYEQFF	TGTGCCAGCAGTTTCCAGGGGTATGAGCAGTTCTTC
TRBV7-2	NA	NA	TRBJ1-4	CASSLRGLDNEKLFF	TGTGCCAGCAGCTTAAGAGGGCTTGATAATGAAAAACTGTTTTTT
TRBV9	NA	NA	TRBJ2-2	CASSVRDTNTGELFF	TGTGCCAGCAGCGTCAGAGACACGAACACCGGGGAGCTGTTTTTT
TRBV5-1	NA	NA	TRBJ1-3	CASSLSSAGGNTIYF	TGCGCCAGCAGCTTAAGCTCCGCAGGAGGAAACACCATATATTTT
TRBV19	NA	NA	TRBJ1-5	CASSELMVSFSQPQHF	TGTGCCAGTAGTGAACTGATGGTATCCTTTTCTCAGCCCCAGCATTTT
TRBV18	NA	NA	TRBJ2-1	CASSLTGPGSNEQFF	TGTGCCAGCTCACTAACAGGGCCCGGGTCCAATGAGCAGTTCTTC
TRBV12-5	NA	NA	TRBJ1-1	CASGAQMNTEAFF	TGTGCTAGTGGGGCCCAGATGAACACTGAAGCTTTCTTT
TRBV18	NA	NA	TRBJ1-2	CASSPTSRPTYGYTF	TGTGCCAGCTCACCAACATCGAGGCCCACTTATGGCTACACCTTC
TRBV6-5	NA	TRBD1	TRBJ1-2	CASSYSGQAQVGYTF	TGTGCCAGCAGTTACTCGGGACAGGCCCAGGTCGGCTACACCTTC
TRBV14	NA	TRBD1	TRBJ1-2	CASSSGTGDYGYTF	TGTGCCAGCAGCTCCGGGACAGGCGACTATGGCTACACCTTC
TRBV24-1	few	TRBD1	TRBJ2-7	CATSESGTGGHEQYF	TGTGCCACCAGTGAGTCCGGGACAGGGGGACACGAGCAGTACTTC
TRBV30	NA	NA	TRBJ2-7	CAWSVAGGSYEQYF	TGTGCCTGGAGTGTGGCAGGGGGGTCCTACGAGCAGTACTTC
TRBV5-4	NA	NA	TRBJ2-7	CASSLNGHYEQYF	TGTGCCAGCAGCTTGAACGGACACTACGAGCAGTACTTC
TRBV2	NA	NA	TRBJ1-2	CASREDGYGYTF	TGTGCCAGCAGGGAGGACGGCTATGGCTACACCTTC
TRBV7-2	many	NA	TRBJ1-6	CASSQTQIMTGGSPLHF	TGTGCCAGCAGCCAAACCCAGATAATGACAGGAGGATCACCCCTCCACTTT
TRBV7-9	NA	NA	TRBJ1-2	CASSSSGADQVRYGYTF	TGTGCCAGCAGCTCCAGCGGGGCGGATCAGGTTCGCTATGGCTACACCTTC
TRBV29-1	NA	TRBD2	TRBJ2-5	CSVDGGTRPSRETQYF	TGCAGCGTTGATGGGGGGACTAGACCCTCCCGAGAGACCCAGTACTTC
TRBV5-1	NA	NA	TRBJ1-1	CASSLTGLNTEAFF	TGCGCCAGCAGCTTGACAGGACTGAACACTGAAGCTTTCTTT
TRBV28	NA	TRBD1	TRBJ1-2	CASSLLPGQGRYTF	TGTGCCAGCAGTTTATTACCGGGACAGGGCCGCTACACCTTC
TRBV7-3	NA	TRBD1	TRBJ2-3	CASSYNRGPTDTQYF	TGTGCCAGCAGTTACAACAGGGGGCCCACAGATACGCAGTATTTT
TRBV7-3	NA	NA	TRBJ2-3	CASSPQGDTQYF	TGTGCCAGCAGCCCGCAGGGGGATACGCAGTATTTT
TRBV7-8	NA	NA	TRBJ2-2	CASSWEQGGSDTGELFF	TGTGCCAGCAGCTGGGAACAGGGAGGGTCGGACACCGGGGAGCTGTTTTTT
TRBV19	NA	NA	TRBJ2-3	CATQSFAGLRTDTQYF	TGTGCCACCCAGTCTTTTGCGGGGCTACGCACAGATACGCAGTATTTT
TRBV11-2	NA	TRBD2	TRBJ2-1	CASSLGRSGLVGNEQFF	TGTGCCAGCAGCTTAGGGCGCTCGGGACTAGTAGGTAATGAGCAGTTCTTC
TRBV28	NA	NA	TRBJ2-5	CASSLSGVRETQYF	TGTGCCAGCAGTTTATCGGGGGTCCGAGAGACCCAGTACTTC
TRBV5-6	NA	NA	TRBJ1-2	CASSPFRRHSYGYTF	TGTGCCAGCAGCCCCTTCAGAAGACATAGCTATGGCTACACCTTC
TRBV12-5	NA	TRBD1	TRBJ1-5	CASGSPQGGQPQHF	TGTGCTAGTGGCTCCCCACAGGGGGGTCAGCCCCAGCATTTT
TRBV19	NA	TRBD2	TRBJ2-7	CASSKLAGGKAYEQYF	TGTGCCAGTAGCAAACTAGCGGGGGGGAAAGCCTACGAGCAGTACTTC
TRBV19	few	TRBD1	TRBJ2-7	CASSRQGSYEQYF	TGTGCCAGTAGTCGACAGGGGTCCTACGAGCAGTACTTC
TRBV7-2	NA	TRBD1	TRBJ1-6	CASSPFRTGSFNSPLHF	TGTGCCAGCAGCCCCTTCCGGACAGGGAGCTTTAATTCACCCCTCCACTTT
TRBV28	NA	TRBD1	TRBJ2-7	CASRLQGDSYEQYF	TGTGCCAGCAGGCTCCAGGGGGATTCCTACGAGCAGTACTTC
TRBV24-1	NA	TRBD1	TRBJ1-2	CATGQGNGYTF	TGTGCCACGGGACAGGGGAATGGCTACACCTTC
TRBV27	NA	TRBD2	TRBJ2-1	CASLGGGPYNEQFF	TGTGCCAGCCTCGGCGGGGGGCCTTACAATGAGCAGTTCTTC
TRBV9	once	TRBD1	TRBJ2-7	CASSSMDRDYEQYF	TGTGCCAGCAGCTCGATGGACAGGGACTACGAGCAGTACTTC
TRBV19	NA	NA	TRBJ1-1	CASQDRGFSVTEAFF	TGTGCATCACAGGACCGCGGATTTAGTGTCACTGAAGCTTTCTTT
TRBV13	NA	NA	TRBJ1-4	CATQIWGRGSEKLFF	TGTGCCACGCAGATTTGGGGGCGCGGGAGTGAAAAACTGTTTTTT
TRBV4-1	NA	TRBD2	TRBJ2-5	CASSHGGSGGYKETQYF	TGCGCCAGCAGCCACGGAGGGAGCGGGGGGTATAAAGAGACCCAGTACTTC
TRBV2	NA	TRBD2	TRBJ2-3	CAIRDSGGFRDTQYF	TGTGCCATCCGGGATAGCGGGGGTTTTAGAGATACGCAGTATTTT